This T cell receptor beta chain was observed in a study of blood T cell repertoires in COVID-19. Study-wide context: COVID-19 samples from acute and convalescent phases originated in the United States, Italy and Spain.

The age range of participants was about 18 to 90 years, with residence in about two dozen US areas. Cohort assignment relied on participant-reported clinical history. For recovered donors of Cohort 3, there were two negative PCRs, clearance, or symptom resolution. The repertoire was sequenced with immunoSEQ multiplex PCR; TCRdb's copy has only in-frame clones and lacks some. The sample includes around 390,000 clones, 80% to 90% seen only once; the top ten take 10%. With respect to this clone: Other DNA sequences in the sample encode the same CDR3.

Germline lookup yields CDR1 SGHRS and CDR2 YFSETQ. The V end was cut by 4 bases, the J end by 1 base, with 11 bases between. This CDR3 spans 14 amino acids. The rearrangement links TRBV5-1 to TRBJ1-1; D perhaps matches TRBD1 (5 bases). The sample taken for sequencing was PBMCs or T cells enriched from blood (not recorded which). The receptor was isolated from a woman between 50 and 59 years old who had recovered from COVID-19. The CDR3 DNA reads TGCGCCAGCAGCCTAGGGGCAGGGAACACTGAAGCTTTCTTT. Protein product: CASSLGAGNTEAFF.